What follows are 25 T cell receptor beta chains derived from one specimen sequenced in a study of beta chain features in type 1 diabetes. The investigators reverse transcribed all of the isolated RNA, so they sequenced expressed TCRB transcripts. Measured with immunoSEQ multiplex PCR; TCRdb has only the in-frame clones, and not every one. The table has about 290,000 clones, about 8.5% seen once; the top ten hold roughly 0.94%. Sequencing was performed on central memory CD4+ T cells from blood. All receptors derive from a woman between 18 and 29 years old in good health.

The table lists this clone with a few counts. V and J are TRBV19 and TRBJ1-4; TRBD1 aligns across 9 bases. CDR1 is LNHDA, CDR2 SQIVND, per germline (reference sequence). The CDR3 contains 16 residues. Trimming took 4 bases from V and 7 from J; bases not matched to a gene: 10. The DNA of the CDR3 is TGTGCCAGTAGTACCCGACCGGGACAGGGTGTTGAAAAACTGTTTTTT. It yields the protein CASSTRPGQGVEKLFF.

This clone came up a few times. The rearrangement links TRBV7-2 to TRBJ2-5; possible D gene TRBD2, 6 bases. Trimming took 2 bases from V and 3 from J, leaving 10 bases between them. The CDR3 totals 14 residues. Germline V gene sequence: CDR1 SGHTA, CDR2 FQGNSA. The CDR3 here is CASSLSGYKETQYF. The CDR3 nucleotides read TGTGCCAGCAGCTTAAGCGGGTACAAAGAGACCCAGTACTTC. The full variable domain, with the rest looked up from reference TRBV7-2 and TRBJ2-5, is GAGVSQSPSNKVTEKGKDVELRCDPISGHTALYWYRQSLGQGLEFLIYFQGNSAPDKSGLPSDRFSAERTGGSVSTLTIQRTQQEDSAVYLCASSLSGYKETQYFGPGTRLLVL.

This clone was seen only a few times. V usage is TRBV30 and J usage is TRBJ2-4; 7 bases are a match to TRBD1. The germline V gene has CDR1 GTSNPN and CDR2 SVGIG (reference sequence). Trimming took 3 bases from V and 7 from J; bases not matched to a gene: 9. The CDR3 has 14 residues. The CDR3, as DNA: TGTGCCTGGAGCGAACAGGGGCAAAGGAACATTCAGTACTTC. It is translated as CAWSEQGQRNIQYF.

V is TRBV30 and J is TRBJ2-3, with D perhaps matching TRBD2 (7 bases). Per germline, CDR1 GTSNPN and CDR2 SVGIG (reference sequence). This CDR3 is built from 16 residues. The V gene lost 3 bases and the J gene lost 3 bases, with 19 bases spanning the gap. The CDR3: CAWSLFVGGGTDTQYF. As DNA, the CDR3 is TGTGCCTGGAGCCTTTTCGTGGGAGGGGGGACAGATACGCAGTATTTT.

This clone showed up just a few times. In DNA, the CDR3 is TGTGCCAGCAGCCCCGTGGCGGGAACGCAGTATTTT. It is translated as CASSPVAGTQYF. This rearrangement joins TRBV7-9 to TRBJ2-3; weak D call: TRBD2 (6 bases). The germline V gene encodes CDR1 SEHNR and CDR2 FQNEAQ (reference sequence). Trimming shortened V by 5 bases and J by 9 bases, and 12 bases separated the two germline ends. CDR3 length: 12 residues.

This clone was picked up a small number of times. This chain connects TRBV5-1 to TRBJ1-1; no firm D call. Germline loops: CDR1 SGHRS, CDR2 YFSETQ. The CDR3 totals 15 residues. The V and J ends lost 0 bases and 0 bases respectively, with 9 bases between them. The CDR3 is CASSLVGGLNTEAFF. The CDR3 nucleotides read TGCGCCAGCAGCTTGGTAGGCGGTTTGAACACTGAAGCTTTCTTT.

This clone showed up many times. This chain uses TRBV27 with TRBJ2-1; D may be TRBD2 (5 bases). The CDR3 length is 14 residues. V was trimmed by 8 bases and J by 4 bases, leaving 15 bases between them. Germline CDR1 MNHEY, CDR2 SMNVEV (reference sequence). The CDR3 sequence is CASGSKGGYNEQFF. CDR3 in DNA: TGTGCCAGCGGGTCCAAGGGCGGGTACAATGAGCAGTTCTTC.

This clone was counted between two and nine times. The V call is TRBV7-2, the J call TRBJ2-4; 10 nucleotides align to TRBD1. This CDR3 comprises 16 residues. Germline CDR1 and CDR2: SGHTA and FQGNSA. V was clipped by 1 base and J by 1 base; unmatched bases: 1. In DNA, the CDR3 is TGTGCCAGCAGCTTAGGGGGACAGGGGGCCAAAAACATTCAGTACTTC. This translates into CASSLGGQGAKNIQYF.

J is TRBJ1-2 and V is TRBV18, with TRBD1 identical over 7 bases. CDR1 and CDR2 (germline): KGHSH, LQKENI. This CDR3 contains 14 residues. V lost 6 bases to trimming and J lost 2 bases; unmatched junction nucleotides: 6. CDR3 protein: CASSWDRGNYGYTF. The CDR3 nucleotides read TGTGCCAGCTCCTGGGACAGAGGAAACTATGGCTACACCTTC. Using reference TRBV18 and TRBJ1-2 for the parts outside the CDR3, the full variable domain is NAGVMQNPRHLVRRRGQEARLRCSPMKGHSHVYWYRQLPEEGLKFMVYLQKENIIDESGMPKERFSAEFPKEGPSILRIQQVVRGDSAAYFCASSWDRGNYGYTFGSGTRLTVV.

The V call is TRBV14, the J call TRBJ1-4; D is uncertain. Trimming cost V 1 base and J 8 bases, with 17 bases left between them. Germline lookup yields CDR1 SGHDN and CDR2 FVKESK. The CDR3 extends over 16 amino acids. The DNA for the CDR3 is TGTGCCAGCAGCCAAGTTATAACGGGGTGGAAGGAAAAACTGTTTTTT. It specifies CASSQVITGWKEKLFF.

Ten or more counts support this clone. The rearrangement links TRBV10-3 to TRBJ1-1; D is unclear. V was trimmed by 2 bases and J by 4 bases, leaving 11 bases between them. CDR1 ENHRY and CDR2 SYGVKD come from the germline V gene. This CDR3 is built from 14 residues. CDR3 DNA: TGTGCCATCAGTGAGGCGGGTTCGGGCACTGAAGCTTTCTTT. This encodes CAISEAGSGTEAFF.

This clone was recorded a few times. The V call is TRBV14, the J call TRBJ2-3, with a possible D match to TRBD1 (6 bases). V was cut by 0 bases and J by 9 bases, with 13 bases left in between. The CDR3 totals 14 residues. CDR1 SGHDN and CDR2 FVKESK come from the germline V gene. The CDR3 nucleotides read TGTGCCAGCAGCCAAGAAACAGGGTTCAGGACGCAGTATTTT. This translates into CASSQETGFRTQYF.

The rearrangement links TRBV7-2 to TRBJ1-2; D is perhaps TRBD1 (6 bases). Trimming removed 1 base from V and 4 bases from J, with 13 bases in between. The CDR3 has 15 residues. Germline V gene data show CDR1 as SGHTA and CDR2 as FQGNSA. The CDR3 sequence: CASSLGPRDTYGYTF. DNA of the CDR3: TGTGCCAGCAGCTTAGGTCCCCGGGACACCTATGGCTACACCTTC.

This clone came up a few times. The chain combines TRBV6-4 with TRBJ2-2; 9 nucleotides match TRBD2. The CDR3 totals 14 residues. Germline assignment: CDR1 MRHNA and CDR2 SNTAGT. V trimming: 3 bases; J trimming: 7 bases; junction bases outside the gene matches: 3. This chain's CDR3 is CASSELAGIGELFF. The CDR3 coding sequence is TGTGCCAGCAGTGAACTAGCGGGCATCGGGGAGCTGTTTTTT.

This clone was recorded a few times. The rearrangement uses TRBV5-6 and TRBJ2-7, with D perhaps TRBD1 (6 bases). This CDR3 is 13 amino acids long. Trimming removed 4 bases from V and 5 bases from J, with 13 bases in between. Germline V CDR1 and CDR2: SGHDT, YYEEEE. CDR3 sequence (DNA): TGTGCCAGCAGCGTACCACAGGGTAACGAGCAGTACTTC. Protein sequence: CASSVPQGNEQYF. Using reference TRBV5-6 and TRBJ2-7 for the parts outside the CDR3, the full variable domain is DAGVTQSPTHLIKTRGQQVTLRCSPKSGHDTVSWYQQALGQGPQFIFQYYEEEERQRGNFPDRFSGHQFPNYSSELNVNALLLGDSALYLCASSVPQGNEQYFGPGTRLTVT.

Concerning this clone: Other DNA sequences in this specimen translate into the identical CDR3. J is TRBJ1-1 and V is TRBV7-9; no firm D call. The CDR3 totals 13 residues. V was pared by 1 base and J by 0 bases, with 3 bases between. The germline V gene encodes CDR1 SEHNR and CDR2 FQNEAQ (reference sequence). CDR3 amino acids: CASSLGMNTEAFF. In DNA form, the CDR3 reads TGTGCCAGCAGCTTAGGGATGAACACTGAAGCTTTCTTT.

This chain uses TRBV7-2 with TRBJ2-6; no reliable D call. V lost 2 bases and J 0 bases, leaving 8 bases between the germline ends. This CDR3 is built from 16 residues. CDR1 and CDR2 from the germline V gene are SGHTA and FQGNSA. CDR3 amino acids: CASSLNPISGANVLTF. The CDR3 DNA reads as TGTGCCAGCAGCTTAAATCCTATCTCTGGGGCCAACGTCCTGACTTTC.

The chain has TRBV27 and TRBJ2-7; 12 positions match TRBD2. J was trimmed by 6 bases and V by 6 bases; bases with no gene match: 9. Germline CDR1 and CDR2: MNHEY and SMNVEV (reference sequence). The CDR3 has 15 amino acids. In DNA form, the CDR3 reads TGTGCCAGCAGGCCGCAACTAGCGGGAGGTTCCGAGCAGTACTTC. This codes for CASRPQLAGGSEQYF.

The chain has TRBV2 and TRBJ1-6; 8 bases agree with TRBD1. The germline V gene encodes CDR1 SNHLY and CDR2 FYNNEI. V lost 7 bases to trimming and J lost 11 bases; unmatched junction nucleotides: 13. This CDR3 has 15 amino acids. CDR3 DNA: TGTGCCAGCATTTTCGCCGGGACAGGCGGTACACCCCTCCACTTT. Residues: CASIFAGTGGTPLHF.

The chain couples TRBV2 to TRBJ2-5; D remains ambiguous. Between the trimmed V and J ends, which lost 6 bases and 5 bases, there was a span of 16 bases. Germline V gene data show CDR1 as SNHLY and CDR2 as FYNNEI. CDR3 length equals 14 residues. The CDR3 coding sequence is TGTGCCAGCAGCTTAAGGGCTCGTGTGGAGACCCAGTACTTC. Protein: CASSLRARVETQYF.

This clone showed up just a few times. At the DNA level, this CDR3 is encoded by other sequences in the same sample as well. The gene calls are TRBV18 and TRBJ2-1; D is uncertain. V dropped 0 bases and J dropped 0 bases, with 6 bases sitting between them. This CDR3 region has 15 residues. Per germline, CDR1 KGHSH and CDR2 LQKENI. CDR3: CASSPPGSSYNEQFF. CDR3 bases: TGTGCCAGCTCACCACCGGGCAGCTCCTACAATGAGCAGTTCTTC.

This chain links TRBV19 with TRBJ1-4, with D possibly being TRBD1 (6 bases). Trimming pared 6 bases from V and 5 bases from J, leaving 16 bases between. CDR3 length: 15 amino acids. Germline values: CDR1 LNHDA, CDR2 SQIVND (reference sequence). CDR3 coding DNA: TGTGCCAGTAGGGAGTTGGACAGCTTGAATGAAAAACTGTTTTTT. Translation gives CASRELDSLNEKLFF.

This clone came up a few times. The gene calls are TRBV19 and TRBJ2-7; D may be TRBD1 or TRBD2 (5 bases each). This CDR3 is 13 amino acids long. V shed 6 bases and J shed 3 bases, with 12 bases lying between them. CDR1 is LNHDA and CDR2 is SQIVND in the germline V gene (reference sequence). CDR3 sequence (DNA): TGTGCCAGTAGGGACAATGGAGGCTACGAGCAGTACTTC. The encoded protein is CASRDNGGYEQYF.

The chain joins TRBV7-8 to TRBJ2-3, with D hard to call. This CDR3 has 16 amino acids. The ends were cut back, 0 bases at V and 6 bases at J, with 16 bases in the middle. The V gene's germline CDR1 is SGHVS and CDR2 FQNEAQ. The CDR3 DNA reads as TGTGCCAGCAGCTTAGCGCTGAACTTTGGCAGGGATACGCAGTATTTT. It encodes CASSLALNFGRDTQYF. The variable domain in full, completed from reference TRBV7-8 and TRBJ2-3, reads GAGVSQSPRYKVAKRGQDVALRCDPISGHVSLFWYQQALGQGPEFLTYFQNEAQLDKSGLPSDRFFAERPEGSVSTLKIQRTQQEDSAVYLCASSLALNFGRDTQYFGPGTRLTVL.

This clone has only a few counts. The chain carries TRBV18 and TRBJ1-6; 8 bases are a match to TRBD1. The CDR3 runs 18 residues. CDR1 is KGHSH and CDR2 is LQKENI in the germline V gene. J gave up 5 bases and V 3 bases, and 12 bases lay outside the gene matches. DNA for the CDR3: TGTGCCAGCTCACCTCGCGTTCAGGGGGCGCGGCATAATTCACCCCTCCACTTT. This translates into CASSPRVQGARHNSPLHF.